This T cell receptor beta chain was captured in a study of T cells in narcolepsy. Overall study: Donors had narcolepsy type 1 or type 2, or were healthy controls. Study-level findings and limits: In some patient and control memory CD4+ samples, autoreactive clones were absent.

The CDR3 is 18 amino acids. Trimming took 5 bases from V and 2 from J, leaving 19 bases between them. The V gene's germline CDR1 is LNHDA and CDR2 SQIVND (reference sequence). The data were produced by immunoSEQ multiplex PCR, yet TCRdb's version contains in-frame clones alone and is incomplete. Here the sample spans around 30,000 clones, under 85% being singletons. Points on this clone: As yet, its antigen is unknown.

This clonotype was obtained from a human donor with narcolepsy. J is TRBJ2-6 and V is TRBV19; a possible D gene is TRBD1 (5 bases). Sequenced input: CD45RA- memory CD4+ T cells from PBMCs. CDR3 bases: TGTGCCAGTAGTCCTGTATGGGGCATGGGGACTGGGGCCAACGTCCTGACTTTC. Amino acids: CASSPVWGMGTGANVLTF.